The subject of this entry is one T cell receptor (beta chain). The data originate from a study of blood T cell repertoires in COVID-19. Study summary: Researchers got acute and convalescent COVID-19 samples from the United States, Italy and Spain. PBMCs, B-cell-depleted T cells, or T cells were the source of the cDNA or gDNA that made up the material.

In the original processing: From reference gene primer amplification, estimates of nucleated cell counts were derived. TCRdb's table, derived via immunoSEQ multiplex PCR, lists solely in-frame clones and lacks some. V and J calls and clone size come straight from that table; D and trimming were deduced from the DNA. This table has some 80,000 clones, about 90% appearing once. This CDR3 spans 15 amino acids. Germline V lookup: CDR1 SQVTM, CDR2 ANQGSEA. Trimming stripped 8 bases from V and 0 bases from J, with 18 bases between. This chain links TRBV29-1 with TRBJ2-3, with D perhaps matching TRBD1 (6 bases). This receptor was identified in a human donor in a cohort sampled during active COVID-19. Source material: peripheral blood. The CDR3 DNA is TGCAGCTCGGCTGGGGGCACCTCTAGCACAGATACGCAGTATTTT. Protein sequence: CSSAGGTSSTDTQYF.